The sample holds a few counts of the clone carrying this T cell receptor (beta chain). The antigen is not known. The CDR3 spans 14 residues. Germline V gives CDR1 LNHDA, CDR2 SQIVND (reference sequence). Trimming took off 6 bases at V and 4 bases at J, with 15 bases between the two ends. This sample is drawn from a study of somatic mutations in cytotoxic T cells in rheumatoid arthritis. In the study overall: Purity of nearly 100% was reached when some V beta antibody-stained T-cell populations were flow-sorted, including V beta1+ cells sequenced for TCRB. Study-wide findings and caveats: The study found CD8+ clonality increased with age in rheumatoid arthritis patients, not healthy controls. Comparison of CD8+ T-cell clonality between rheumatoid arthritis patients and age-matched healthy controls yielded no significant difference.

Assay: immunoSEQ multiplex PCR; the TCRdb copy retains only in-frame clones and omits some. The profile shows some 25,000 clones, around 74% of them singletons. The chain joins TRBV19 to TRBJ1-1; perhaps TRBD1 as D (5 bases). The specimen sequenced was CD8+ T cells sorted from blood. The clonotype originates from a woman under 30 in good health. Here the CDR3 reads CASRTTAGGTEAFF. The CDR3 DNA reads TGTGCCAGTAGGACTACGGCGGGGGGCACTGAAGCTTTCTTT. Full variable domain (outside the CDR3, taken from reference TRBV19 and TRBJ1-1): DGGITQSPKYLFRKEGQNVTLSCEQNLNHDAMYWYRQDPGQGLRLIYYSQIVNDFQKGDIAEGYSVSREKKESFPLTVTSAQKNPTAFYLCASRTTAGGTEAFFGQGTRLTVV.